The 14 T cell receptor beta chains in this list originate from one sample, sequenced in a study of T cells after yellow fever vaccination. TCRdb reprocessed the 5' RACE reads via MiXCR and lists one record per CDR3 protein. This repertoire shows approximately 550,000 distinct CDR3 sequences, approximately 15% found once; its top ten account for 11% to 15%. The specimen comprised PBMCs, sampled on the day of the yellow fever booster vaccination. These receptors were collected from a man in his thirties or forties who received the YFV17D yellow fever vaccine.

In this sample, this clonotype turned up a few times. Here the CDR3 reads CASSYPLQGLAGESSYNEQFF. The CDR3 DNA sequence: TGTGCCAGCAGCTATCCATTACAGGGGCTAGCGGGGGAGAGCTCCTACAATGAGCAGTTCTTC. The chain combines TRBV13 with TRBJ2-1, with 10 bases matching TRBD2. CDR3 length: 21 amino acids. V shed 4 bases, J shed 0 bases, and the junction held 18 bases outside the gene matches. Germline V lookup: CDR1 PRHDT, CDR2 FYEKMQ (reference sequence).

V gene TRBV29-1 combines with J gene TRBJ1-2; unclear D gene. V lost 4 bases and J lost 5, with 17 bases in between. There are 14 residues in the CDR3. Germline CDR1 SQVTM, CDR2 ANQGSEA. The CDR3 loop is CSVGPQGGSYGYTF. Written as DNA, the CDR3 is TGCAGCGTTGGGCCCCAAGGCGGTTCATATGGCTACACCTTC.

This clonotype came up a few times. Sequence at one end of the junction differs from germline and may be a read error. The V call is TRBV15, the J call TRBJ1-5; 9 bases match TRBD1. Per germline, CDR1 LNHNV and CDR2 YYDKDF (reference sequence). This CDR3 has 15 residues. CDR3 DNA: TGTGCCTCCAGCAGACGACAGGGGGGCAATCAGCCCCAGCATTTT. Encoded protein: CASSRRQGGNQPQHF.

This sequence joins TRBV7-9 and TRBJ2-7; D is uncertain. Germline CDR1 and CDR2: SEHNR and FQNEAQ (reference sequence). The germline V and J ends were trimmed by 4 bases and 7 bases, with 14 bases remaining between them. This CDR3 contains 13 residues. The CDR3 coding sequence is TGTGCCAGCAGCTCCCTTGCAGCGAGTGAGCAGTACTTC. It encodes CASSSLAASEQYF.

The gene calls are TRBV3-1 and TRBJ2-7; D is undetermined. V lost 0 bases and J lost 6, with 12 bases in between. CDR3 length equals 14 residues. Germline V gene sequence: CDR1 LGHDT, CDR2 YNNKEL (reference sequence). CDR3 residues: CASSQEHTASEQYF. CDR3 nucleotide sequence: TGTGCCAGCAGCCAAGAGCACACTGCTTCCGAGCAGTACTTC.

The chain has TRBV12-3 or TRBV12-4 and TRBJ2-7, with 11 positions matching TRBD2. The CDR3 sequence is 17 residues long. J lost 1 base, V lost 4 bases, and 9 bases had no gene match. CDR3 DNA: TGTGCCAGCAGTTCCCAACTGGGGACTAGCGGTTCCTACGAGCAGTACTTC. Amino acids: CASSSQLGTSGSYEQYF.

J is TRBJ2-2 and V is TRBV6-2 or TRBV6-3; TRBD2 matches 11 bases. This CDR3 is built from 18 residues. With 6 bases clipped from V and 0 bases from J, the junction kept 9 bases outside the gene matches. Germline values: CDR1 MNHEY, CDR2 SVGEGT. The CDR3, as DNA: TGTGCCAGCAGACAAACGACTAGCGGGAATACGAACACCGGGGAGCTGTTTTTT. Translating it yields CASRQTTSGNTNTGELFF.

The sample holds a few counts of this clonotype. The chain has TRBV6-2 or TRBV6-3 and TRBJ2-7, with D maybe TRBD2 (5 bases). Germline-derived CDR1 and CDR2 are MNHEY and SVGEGT. This CDR3 has 15 residues. The V and J ends lost 8 bases and 4 bases respectively, with 21 bases between them. As DNA, the CDR3 is TGTGCCAGCTCATCTCCAAGCCGCGGCGGGTACGAGCAGTACTTC. This codes for CASSSPSRGGYEQYF.

This clonotype was observed at least ten times. The CDR3 sequence: CASSQGGPTTGEQFF. The CDR3 DNA follows: TGCGCCAGCAGCCAGGGAGGGCCCACGACCGGGGAGCAGTTCTTC. V and J are TRBV5-1 and TRBJ2-1; TRBD2 agrees at 7 bases. The CDR3 extends over 15 amino acids. V shed 4 bases, J shed 10 bases, and the junction held 14 bases outside the gene matches. The germline V gene encodes CDR1 SGHRS and CDR2 YFSETQ.

This clonotype was observed once. The chain is built from TRBV20-1 and TRBJ2-3; 10 nucleotides match TRBD2. V shed 5 bases, J shed 7 bases, and the junction held 9 bases outside the gene matches. The CDR3 loop spans 14 amino acids. Per the germline V gene, CDR1 is DFQATT and CDR2 is SNEGSKA (reference sequence). CDR3 protein: CSAPPAGGPNTQYF. DNA for the CDR3: TGCAGTGCTCCGCCAGCGGGAGGGCCGAATACGCAGTATTTT.

This clonotype was observed a handful of times. The chain employs TRBV7-2 and TRBJ1-2, with D unclear. V dropped 0 bases and J dropped 0 bases, with 11 bases sitting between them. This CDR3 is 16 amino acids long. Germline CDR1 SGHTA, CDR2 FQGNSA. The CDR3 bases are TGTGCCAGCAGCTTAGCCAATGACTGGGCTAACTATGGCTACACCTTC. Residues: CASSLANDWANYGYTF.

This clonotype was counted many times. The V call is TRBV7-9, the J call TRBJ1-2, with 11 nucleotides matching TRBD1. The V gene end was trimmed by 5 bases and the J gene end by 7 bases; junction bases not matched to a gene: 9. CDR3 size: 15 residues. CDR1 and CDR2 from the germline V gene are SEHNR and FQNEAQ (reference sequence). The CDR3 DNA follows: TGTGCCAGCAGCCCCGACGGACAGGGGGCCGGTGGCTACACCTTC. Amino acids: CASSPDGQGAGGYTF.

V usage is TRBV29-1 and J usage is TRBJ1-1; 9 nucleotides line up with TRBD1. V lost 8 bases and J lost 6; bases outside the gene matches: 4. CDR1 and CDR2 from the germline V gene are SQVTM and ANQGSEA. This CDR3 region has 11 residues. The DNA of the CDR3 is TGCAGCCCAAGACAGGGGGCTGAAGCTTTCTTT. Its protein is CSPRQGAEAFF.

The chain has TRBV20-1 and TRBJ2-7; D assignment may be TRBD1 or TRBD2 (6 bases each). Germline V CDR1 and CDR2: DFQATT, SNEGSKA (reference sequence). Trimming stripped 0 bases from V and 9 bases from J, with 21 bases between. The CDR3 spans 15 residues. CDR3 residues: CSARDIRGDLGGQYF. The DNA for the CDR3 is TGCAGTGCTAGAGATATTAGGGGGGACCTAGGAGGGCAGTACTTC.